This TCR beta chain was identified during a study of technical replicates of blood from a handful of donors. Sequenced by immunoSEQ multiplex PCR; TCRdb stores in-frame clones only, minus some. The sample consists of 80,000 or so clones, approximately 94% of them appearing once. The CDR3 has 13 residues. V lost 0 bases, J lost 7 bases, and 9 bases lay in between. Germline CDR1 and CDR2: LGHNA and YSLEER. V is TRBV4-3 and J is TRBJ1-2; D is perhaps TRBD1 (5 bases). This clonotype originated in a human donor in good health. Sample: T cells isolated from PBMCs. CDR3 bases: TGCGCCAGCAGCCAAGATGTGGGGGGTGGCTACACCTTC. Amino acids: CASSQDVGGGYTF.